This T cell receptor beta chain derives from a study of cytomegalovirus exposure and HLA in healthy donors. About the study: A subsequent analysis reported that the roughly 130 validation repertoires were produced on the same platform that had also been used for the approximately 710 first-cohort repertoires.

Notes on the study in general: Three chains linked to CMV were shown in vitro to be specific for CMV antigens. A later analysis found first-cohort TCR clusters tended to co-occur in the 90 to 150 validation repertoires.

Trimming took off 6 bases at V and 3 bases at J, with 15 bases between the two ends. CDR3 length: 14 amino acids. The germline CDR1 and CDR2 sequences are SGHRS and YFSETQ. Generated by immunoSEQ multiplex PCR, the TCRdb table keeps only in-frame clones and is missing some. This repertoire shows tens of thousands of clones, about 96% found once; its top ten account for approximately 2.5%. Details on this clone: The antigen is undetermined.

This TCR came from a man in his late teens or twenties in good health and CMV-seronegative. This chain joins TRBV5-1 and TRBJ2-5, with a tentative D call TRBD1 (6 bases). Input material: PBMCs. In DNA, the CDR3 is TGCGCCAGCAACAAGGGGGACGGGGAAGAGACCCAGTACTTC. This encodes CASNKGDGEETQYF.